This TCR beta chain was found in a study of blood T cell repertoires in COVID-19. At the level of the study: T cells, B-cell-depleted T cells, or PBMCs supplied cDNA or gDNA.

This clone came up once. The V gene's germline CDR1 is KGHSH and CDR2 LQKENI. The CDR3 has 14 residues. Trimming removed 1 base from V and 6 bases from J, with 12 bases in between. Measured with immunoSEQ multiplex PCR; TCRdb has only the in-frame clones, and not every one. The sample records approximately 240,000 clones, 80% to 90% being singletons. Input material: peripheral blood. This TCR came from a woman in her sixties or seventies who had recovered from COVID-19. The chain couples TRBV18 to TRBJ1-2; possible D gene TRBD1, 5 bases. The CDR3 DNA is TGTGCCAGCTCACCACGGCAGGAGGGGAATGGCTACACCTTC. Translating it yields CASSPRQEGNGYTF. Complete variable domain (other parts from reference TRBV18 and TRBJ1-2): NAGVMQNPRHLVRRRGQEARLRCSPMKGHSHVYWYRQLPEEGLKFMVYLQKENIIDESGMPKERFSAEFPKEGPSILRIQQVVRGDSAAYFCASSPRQEGNGYTFGSGTRLTVV.